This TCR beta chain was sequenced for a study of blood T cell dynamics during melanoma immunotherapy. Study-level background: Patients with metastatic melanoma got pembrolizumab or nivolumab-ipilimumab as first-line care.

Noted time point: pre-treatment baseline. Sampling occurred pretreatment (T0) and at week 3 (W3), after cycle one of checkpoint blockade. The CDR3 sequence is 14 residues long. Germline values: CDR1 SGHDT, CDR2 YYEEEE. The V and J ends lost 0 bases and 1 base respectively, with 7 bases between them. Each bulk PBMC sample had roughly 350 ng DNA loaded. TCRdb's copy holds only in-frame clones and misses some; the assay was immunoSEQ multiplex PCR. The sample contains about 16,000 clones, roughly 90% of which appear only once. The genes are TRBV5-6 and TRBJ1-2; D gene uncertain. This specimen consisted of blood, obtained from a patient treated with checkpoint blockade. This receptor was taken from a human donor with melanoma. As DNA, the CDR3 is TGTGCCAGCAGCTTGGTGTCCAGTAACTATGGCTACACCTTC. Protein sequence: CASSLVSSNYGYTF.